This is a list of T cell receptor beta chains from one sample in a study of PD-L1 blockade in urothelial cancer. Assay used: immunoSEQ multiplex PCR; TCRdb lists only in-frame clones, some missing. This table has about 120,000 clones, roughly 89% appearing once. The sequences come from PBMCs, collected around atezolizumab (anti-PD-L1) treatment. The receptors come from a man aged 60 to 69 with urothelial cancer. Both conserved end residues are part of each CDR3. Each record gives: CDR3 protein, CDR3 DNA, clone size, V gene, D gene, J gene. The D gene is left open where the match is weak. Clone size is not always given. Where it is, it says once, few, many or a class for expanded clones.

cdr3_aa: CASSLGAGRSEKLFF
cdr3_nt: TGTGCCAGCAGCTTAGGGGCAGGGAGGAGTGAAAAACTGTTTTTT
clone_size: NA
v_call: TRBV7-2
d_call: NA
j_call: TRBJ1-4

cdr3_aa: CASSLDEGFYEQYF
cdr3_nt: TGCGCCAGCAGCTTGGATGAGGGTTTCTACGAGCAGTACTTC
clone_size: NA
v_call: TRBV5-1
d_call: NA
j_call: TRBJ2-7

cdr3_aa: CASSPGGETFYEQYF
cdr3_nt: TGTGCCAGCTCACCGGGGGGGGAGACCTTCTACGAGCAGTACTTC
clone_size: NA
v_call: TRBV18
d_call: TRBD2
j_call: TRBJ2-7

cdr3_aa: CASSRFRSGMAYEQYF
cdr3_nt: TGCGCCAGCAGCCGATTCCGTTCAGGGATGGCCTACGAGCAGTACTTC
clone_size: NA
v_call: TRBV4-1
d_call: NA
j_call: TRBJ2-7

cdr3_aa: CASSLGGPDTQYF
cdr3_nt: TGTGCCAGCAGCTTAGGGGGCCCAGATACGCAGTATTTT
clone_size: NA
v_call: TRBV7-2
d_call: NA
j_call: TRBJ2-3

cdr3_aa: CASSLDGGNSYNEQFF
cdr3_nt: TGTGCCAGCAGCTTAGATGGCGGGAATTCCTACAATGAGCAGTTCTTC
clone_size: NA
v_call: TRBV13
d_call: NA
j_call: TRBJ2-1

cdr3_aa: CASSGQGWGLKTPLHF
cdr3_nt: TGTGCCAGCAGTGGACAGGGTTGGGGCCTGAAAACACCCCTCCACTTT
clone_size: once
v_call: TRBV25-1
d_call: TRBD1
j_call: TRBJ1-6

cdr3_aa: CASSPGSSDYGYTF
cdr3_nt: TGTGCCAGCAGCCCCGGGTCCTCAGACTATGGCTACACCTTC
clone_size: few
v_call: TRBV7-9
d_call: NA
j_call: TRBJ1-2

cdr3_aa: CASSLAQGWETQYF
cdr3_nt: TGTGCCAGCAGCTTGGCTCAGGGTTGGGAGACCCAGTACTTC
clone_size: NA
v_call: TRBV5-4
d_call: NA
j_call: TRBJ2-5

cdr3_aa: CASSLLVVGNQPQHF
cdr3_nt: TGTGCCAGCAGCCTCCTGGTTGTAGGCAATCAGCCCCAGCATTTT
clone_size: NA
v_call: TRBV7-8
d_call: NA
j_call: TRBJ1-5

cdr3_aa: CASSPAANYGYTF
cdr3_nt: TGTGCCAGCTCACCGGCAGCTAACTATGGCTACACCTTC
clone_size: NA
v_call: TRBV18
d_call: NA
j_call: TRBJ1-2

cdr3_aa: CASSLTGLRYEQYF
cdr3_nt: TGTGCCAGCAGTCTTACAGGGTTACGCTACGAGCAGTACTTC
clone_size: NA
v_call: TRBV2
d_call: NA
j_call: TRBJ2-7

cdr3_aa: CASSLDGGTSGSTGELFF
cdr3_nt: TGCGCCAGCAGCTTGGACGGGGGGACTAGCGGGAGCACCGGGGAGCTGTTTTTT
clone_size: NA
v_call: TRBV5-1
d_call: TRBD2
j_call: TRBJ2-2

cdr3_aa: CASSLETGARGEKLFF
cdr3_nt: TGTGCCAGCAGCTTAGAAACAGGGGCGAGGGGGGAAAAACTGTTTTTT
clone_size: NA
v_call: TRBV7-8
d_call: TRBD1
j_call: TRBJ1-4

cdr3_aa: CASSVTSGRTDTQYF
cdr3_nt: TGTGCCAGCAGTGTTACTAGCGGGAGGACAGATACGCAGTATTTT
clone_size: NA
v_call: TRBV6-5
d_call: TRBD2
j_call: TRBJ2-3

cdr3_aa: CASSFLEEGRQFF
cdr3_nt: TGTGCCAGCAGTTTCCTAGAGGAAGGTAGGCAGTTCTTC
clone_size: few
v_call: TRBV28
d_call: NA
j_call: TRBJ2-1

cdr3_aa: CASSLLAGALIYNEQFF
cdr3_nt: TGTGCCAGCAGTTTACTAGCGGGGGCCCTAATTTACAATGAGCAGTTCTTC
clone_size: NA
v_call: TRBV28
d_call: TRBD2
j_call: TRBJ2-1

cdr3_aa: CASSRMEGATDTQYF
cdr3_nt: TGTGCCAGTAGTCGGATGGAGGGGGCCACAGATACGCAGTATTTT
clone_size: NA
v_call: TRBV19
d_call: NA
j_call: TRBJ2-3

cdr3_aa: CASRLRGAGSGYTF
cdr3_nt: TGTGCCAGCAGACTCCGCGGGGCTGGTAGTGGCTACACCTTC
clone_size: NA
v_call: TRBV27
d_call: NA
j_call: TRBJ1-2

cdr3_aa: CASSLREGEKLFF
cdr3_nt: TGTGCCAGCAGCTTAAGGGAGGGAGAAAAACTGTTTTTT
clone_size: NA
v_call: TRBV7-2
d_call: NA
j_call: TRBJ1-4

cdr3_aa: CASGNKDRGFQPQHF
cdr3_nt: TGTGCCAGCGGAAATAAGGACAGGGGGTTTCAGCCCCAGCATTTT
clone_size: NA
v_call: TRBV21-1
d_call: NA
j_call: TRBJ1-5

cdr3_aa: CAISGREATTTGELFF
cdr3_nt: TGTGCCATCAGTGGGCGGGAGGCCACGACAACCGGGGAGCTGTTTTTT
clone_size: NA
v_call: TRBV10-3
d_call: TRBD2
j_call: TRBJ2-2

cdr3_aa: CASSLEGGQETQYF
cdr3_nt: TGTGCCAGCAGCTTAGAAGGGGGCCAAGAGACCCAGTACTTC
clone_size: NA
v_call: TRBV7-9
d_call: NA
j_call: TRBJ2-5

cdr3_aa: CASSPGSGDYEQYF
cdr3_nt: TGTGCCAGCTCCCCAGGGTCGGGGGACTACGAGCAGTACTTC
clone_size: NA
v_call: TRBV18
d_call: NA
j_call: TRBJ2-7

cdr3_aa: CASSLDGGGYEQYF
cdr3_nt: TGTGCCAGCAGCCTCGACGGGGGAGGATACGAGCAGTACTTC
clone_size: NA
v_call: TRBV9
d_call: NA
j_call: TRBJ2-7

cdr3_aa: CASHTGDGDGIGFQPQHF
cdr3_nt: TGTGCCAGCCACACAGGGGACGGGGATGGGATAGGATTTCAGCCCCAGCATTTT
clone_size: NA
v_call: TRBV19
d_call: TRBD1
j_call: TRBJ1-5

cdr3_aa: CASSAVGRGSEQFF
cdr3_nt: TGTGCCAGCAGTGCTGTCGGGCGGGGTAGTGAGCAGTTCTTC
clone_size: NA
v_call: TRBV2
d_call: NA
j_call: TRBJ2-1

cdr3_aa: CASSVGDRNYGYTF
cdr3_nt: TGTGCCAGCAGTGTCGGAGACAGGAACTATGGCTACACCTTC
clone_size: NA
v_call: TRBV6-1
d_call: NA
j_call: TRBJ1-2

cdr3_aa: CASSLDLLQGTYEQYF
cdr3_nt: TGTGCCAGCAGCTTAGATCTTTTACAGGGGACCTACGAGCAGTACTTC
clone_size: NA
v_call: TRBV11-2
d_call: TRBD1
j_call: TRBJ2-7

cdr3_aa: CASSQGAGNEQYF
cdr3_nt: TGTGCCAGCAGCCAGGGGGCAGGGAACGAGCAGTACTTC
clone_size: once
v_call: TRBV7-2
d_call: TRBD1
j_call: TRBJ2-7

cdr3_aa: CASSMGQGATGKLFF
cdr3_nt: TGTGCCAGTAGTATGGGACAGGGGGCAACCGGAAAACTGTTTTTT
clone_size: NA
v_call: TRBV19
d_call: TRBD1
j_call: TRBJ1-4

cdr3_aa: CASSVDVGGSLYEQYF
cdr3_nt: TGTGCCAGCAGCGTAGACGTCGGGGGGAGCCTCTACGAGCAGTACTTC
clone_size: NA
v_call: TRBV9
d_call: TRBD2
j_call: TRBJ2-7

cdr3_aa: CASSPDRQDTQYF
cdr3_nt: TGTGCCAGTAGCCCCGACAGGCAGGATACGCAGTATTTT
clone_size: once
v_call: TRBV19
d_call: NA
j_call: TRBJ2-3

cdr3_aa: CASSPGLAEETQYF
cdr3_nt: TGTGCCAGCAGCCCGGGACTAGCGGAAGAGACCCAGTACTTC
clone_size: NA
v_call: TRBV7-2
d_call: TRBD2
j_call: TRBJ2-5

cdr3_aa: CASSQGAIVDTQYF
cdr3_nt: TGTGCCAGCAGCCAGGGGGCGATCGTGGATACGCAGTATTTT
clone_size: NA
v_call: TRBV6-1
d_call: TRBD1
j_call: TRBJ2-3

cdr3_aa: CASSLAGAGGTQYF
cdr3_nt: TGTGCCAGCAGTTTAGCGGGAGCCGGGGGGACCCAGTACTTC
clone_size: NA
v_call: TRBV28
d_call: TRBD2
j_call: TRBJ2-5

cdr3_aa: CASSLDGGDGYTF
cdr3_nt: TGTGCCAGCAGCTTAGACGGGGGGGATGGCTACACCTTC
clone_size: few
v_call: TRBV11-3
d_call: NA
j_call: TRBJ1-2

cdr3_aa: CASSVASGVRSTGELFF
cdr3_nt: TGTGCCAGCAGCGTAGCTAGCGGGGTACGTAGCACCGGGGAGCTGTTTTTT
clone_size: few
v_call: TRBV9
d_call: TRBD2
j_call: TRBJ2-2

cdr3_aa: CASSHPGQGYHEQFF
cdr3_nt: TGCGCCAGCAGCCATCCGGGACAGGGTTATCATGAGCAGTTCTTC
clone_size: NA
v_call: TRBV4-1
d_call: TRBD1
j_call: TRBJ2-1

cdr3_aa: CASSLDINTGELFF
cdr3_nt: TGTGCCAGCAGCTTAGACATAAACACCGGGGAGCTGTTTTTT
clone_size: NA
v_call: TRBV7-8
d_call: NA
j_call: TRBJ2-2

cdr3_aa: CASRGQKETQYF
cdr3_nt: TGTGCCAGCAGGGGACAGAAAGAGACCCAGTACTTC
clone_size: once
v_call: TRBV25-1
d_call: TRBD1
j_call: TRBJ2-5

cdr3_aa: CAISAQNRGGQPQHF
cdr3_nt: TGTGCCATCAGTGCCCAAAACAGGGGTGGTCAGCCCCAGCATTTT
clone_size: NA
v_call: TRBV10-3
d_call: TRBD1
j_call: TRBJ1-5

cdr3_aa: CASSPGRDATNEKLFF
cdr3_nt: TGTGCCAGCAGTCCAGGACGGGATGCAACTAATGAAAAACTGTTTTTT
clone_size: NA
v_call: TRBV27
d_call: NA
j_call: TRBJ1-4